This section outlines one T cell receptor beta chain sequence together with its context. This sample stems from a study of radiotherapy plus CTLA-4 blockade in lung cancer. Libraries were prepared by immunoSEQ multiplex PCR; TCRdb keeps only in-frame clonotypes and omits some of them. The data show about 40,000 clones, 80% to 90% seen once. This clonotype originated in a human donor with non-small cell lung cancer whose response to radiotherapy plus ipilimumab could not be evaluated. Sequenced material: peripheral blood, taken from a patient treated with radiotherapy plus ipilimumab.

The CDR3 DNA follows: TGTGCCAGCTCACCAGGCCGATACTACGAGCAGTACTTC. Its translation: CASSPGRYYEQYF. The rearrangement uses TRBV18 and TRBJ2-5; D gene ambiguous. The better agreement between TRBJ2-7 and the DNA end casts doubt on the J call. Germline CDR1 and CDR2: KGHSH and LQKENI. The CDR3 length is 13 residues.